The 27 T cell receptor beta chains below all came from one sample that was sequenced in a study of blood T cell repertoires in COVID-19. TCRdb's table, derived via immunoSEQ multiplex PCR, lists solely in-frame clones and lacks some. The sample lists under 45,000 clones; more than 65% were seen once. The sample was peripheral blood. These receptors came from an elderly man with acute or convalescent COVID-19.

Of note for this clone: Other nucleotide sequences in the sample specify the same CDR3. The chain's CDR3 is CASRGQGSNQPQHF. In DNA form, the CDR3 reads TGTGCCAGCAGGGGCCAGGGGAGCAATCAGCCCCAGCATTTT. This chain uses TRBV6-5 with TRBJ1-5; possible D gene TRBD1, 6 bases. The CDR3 is 14 residues long. The germline V gene encodes CDR1 MNHEY and CDR2 SVGAGI. With 6 bases removed from V and 1 base from J, the gap between germline ends came to 10 bases.

This clone appeared once. The rearrangement joins TRBV6-5 to TRBJ2-6; D not certain. Trimming left V 6 bases short and J 0 bases short, with 9 bases between. The CDR3 extends over 15 amino acids. Per the germline V gene, CDR1 is MNHEY and CDR2 is SVGAGI. CDR3 residues: CASSPPGSGANVLTF. CDR3 nucleotide sequence: TGTGCCAGCAGCCCCCCGGGCTCTGGGGCCAACGTCCTGACTTTC.

J is TRBJ2-5 and V is TRBV4-1; D possibly corresponds to TRBD2 (5 bases). The CDR3 is made up of 17 amino acids. Trimming left V 0 bases short and J 2 bases short, with 16 bases between. Germline-derived CDR1 and CDR2 are MGHRA and YSYEKL. CDR3 coding DNA: TGCGCCAGCAGCCAAGATCTCGCACGGGGATCACAAGAGACCCAGTACTTC. Translating it yields CASSQDLARGSQETQYF.

The rearrangement uses TRBV30 and TRBJ2-5; D possibly corresponds to TRBD2 (7 bases). The V end lost 2 bases, the J end lost 2 bases, and 12 bases lay between the germline ends. This CDR3 contains 14 residues. Germline CDR1 GTSNPN, CDR2 SVGIG (reference sequence). CDR3 residues: CAWSPGGPQETQYF. The CDR3 DNA sequence: TGTGCCTGGAGTCCCGGGGGGCCTCAAGAGACCCAGTACTTC.

This rearrangement joins TRBV5-4 to TRBJ1-2; 7 bases match TRBD1. In germline, CDR1 is SGHNT, CDR2 YYREEE (reference sequence). V was clipped by 10 bases and J by 0 bases; unmatched bases: 9. This CDR3 has 14 residues. The CDR3 nucleotides read TGTGCCGGAGGGGACAGCCAAACTAACTATGGCTACACCTTC. This translates into CAGGDSQTNYGYTF.

The gene calls are TRBV5-1 and TRBJ2-5; a possible D gene is TRBD2 (5 bases). This CDR3 spans 12 amino acids. Per germline, CDR1 SGHRS and CDR2 YFSETQ. The V gene lost 4 bases and the J gene lost 7 bases, with 11 bases spanning the gap. In DNA, the CDR3 is TGCGCCAGCAGCCCCACTGGAGGGACCCAGTACTTC. It is translated as CASSPTGGTQYF.

The chain recombines TRBV9 with TRBJ2-5; 7 bases agree with TRBD1. Germline V gene lookup returns CDR1 SGDLS and CDR2 YYNGEE. The CDR3 has 15 residues. V trimming: 0 bases; J trimming: 4 bases; junction bases outside the gene matches: 6. The CDR3 reads CASSVGNTGVETQYF. The CDR3 nucleotides read TGTGCCAGCAGCGTAGGTAATACAGGGGTAGAGACCCAGTACTTC.

The chain employs TRBV6-6 and TRBJ2-1; D might be TRBD2 (5 bases). Between the trimmed V and J ends, which lost 7 bases and 1 base, there was a span of 8 bases. The germline V gene encodes CDR1 MNHNY and CDR2 SVGAGI (reference sequence). This CDR3 comprises 13 residues. The CDR3 spells CASTSGSYNEQFF. In DNA, the CDR3 is TGTGCCAGCACCTCGGGATCCTACAATGAGCAGTTCTTC.

V is TRBV18 and J is TRBJ2-5; D gene ambiguous. The CDR3 runs to 15 residues. Germline V gene data show CDR1 as KGHSH and CDR2 as LQKENI. V dropped 1 base and J dropped 4 bases, with 13 bases sitting between them. CDR3 residues: CASSPLSVQAETQYF. CDR3 bases: TGTGCCAGCTCACCACTATCGGTTCAGGCAGAGACCCAGTACTTC.

This chain uses TRBV11-2 with TRBJ2-7, with 9 nucleotides matching TRBD1. CDR1 is SGHAT, CDR2 FQNNGV, per germline. This CDR3 is built from 15 residues. Trimming removed 0 bases from V and 3 bases from J; junction bases left unmatched: 3. CDR3 sequence (DNA): TGTGCCAGCAGCTTAGAACCGGGACAGGGCTACGAGCAGTACTTC. This translates into CASSLEPGQGYEQYF.

In this sample, this clone turned up a few times. The V gene is TRBV19, the J gene TRBJ1-2; D unresolved. Germline assignment: CDR1 LNHDA and CDR2 SQIVND (reference sequence). V was trimmed by 7 bases and J by 6 bases, leaving 12 bases between them. This CDR3 has 12 residues. For the CDR3, the DNA is TGTGCCAGTATGTCGAGGGAACATGGCTACACCTTC. It codes for CASMSREHGYTF.

This clone was seen only a few times. The V call is TRBV2, the J call TRBJ2-7; the D gene is possibly TRBD1 (6 bases). CDR1 is SNHLY, CDR2 FYNNEI, per germline. Trimming stripped 6 bases from V and 0 bases from J, with 18 bases between. There are 16 residues in the CDR3. The CDR3 reads CASSLVLDSSSYEQYF. The CDR3 DNA follows: TGTGCCAGCAGCCTGGTCCTGGACAGTTCCTCCTACGAGCAGTACTTC.

This clone was seen a handful of times. The chain couples TRBV27 to TRBJ2-7, with 9 bases matching TRBD2. The germline V gene has CDR1 MNHEY and CDR2 SMNVEV (reference sequence). V was clipped by 6 bases and J by 4 bases; unmatched bases: 4. The CDR3 extends over 13 amino acids. CDR3 region: CASSLAGRYEQYF. In nucleotides, the CDR3 is TGTGCCAGCAGCCTAGCGGGACGGTACGAGCAGTACTTC.

This rearrangement joins TRBV5-5 to TRBJ2-5; 12 bases fit TRBD2. Germline lookup yields CDR1 SGHKS and CDR2 YYEKEE (reference sequence). With 2 bases clipped from V and 1 base from J, the junction kept 3 bases outside the gene matches. The CDR3 totals 16 residues. The CDR3 DNA follows: TGTGCCAGCAGCTTCCCGACTAGCGGGGGCCAAGAGACCCAGTACTTC. It encodes CASSFPTSGGQETQYF.

J is TRBJ1-5 and V is TRBV7-2; D is perhaps TRBD1 (6 bases). Germline CDR1 is SGHTA and CDR2 is FQGNSA. V was pared by 0 bases and J by 6 bases, with 15 bases between. The CDR3 totals 16 residues. The CDR3 is CASSLAAGASGQPQHF. Written as DNA, the CDR3 is TGTGCCAGCAGCTTAGCGGCAGGGGCGTCCGGTCAGCCCCAGCATTTT. Full variable domain (rest looked up from reference TRBV7-2 and TRBJ1-5): GAGVSQSPSNKVTEKGKDVELRCDPISGHTALYWYRQSLGQGLEFLIYFQGNSAPDKSGLPSDRFSAERTGGSVSTLTIQRTQQEDSAVYLCASSLAAGASGQPQHFGDGTRLSIL.

The V call is TRBV3-1 (or the pseudogene TRBV3-2), the J call TRBJ1-1, with 8 bases that match TRBD1. V lost 4 bases to trimming and J lost 4 bases; unmatched junction nucleotides: 8. The CDR3 runs to 15 residues. Germline V gives CDR1 LGHDT, CDR2 YNNKEL (reference sequence). The CDR3 DNA reads as TGTGCCAGCAGCCTGACAGGGGTGAGGAGCACTGAAGCTTTCTTT. Protein sequence: CASSLTGVRSTEAFF.

This sequence joins TRBV3-1 (or the pseudogene TRBV3-2) and TRBJ1-6; 7 bases match TRBD1. Germline CDR1 reads LGHDT; CDR2 reads YNNKEL (reference sequence). This CDR3 spans 15 amino acids. The V and J ends lost 4 bases and 7 bases, in that order; junction bases with no gene match: 7. The CDR3 nucleotides read TGTGCCAGCAGCCCCAGCCGGGACAGCAATTCACCCCTCCACTTT. Residues: CASSPSRDSNSPLHF.

This rearrangement joins TRBV18 to TRBJ1-1, with D uncertain. The CDR3 length is 13 residues. The V and J ends lost 2 bases and 5 bases respectively, with 9 bases between them. CDR1 is KGHSH, CDR2 LQKENI, per germline. The CDR3 nucleotides read TGTGCCAGCTCACCAGCAACTCGGACTGAAGCTTTCTTT. Its translation: CASSPATRTEAFF.

This chain joins TRBV7-2 and TRBJ1-3; 11 bases agree with TRBD1. V lost 4 bases, J lost 11 bases, and 4 bases stayed unmatched. Looked up from germline, CDR1 is SGHTA and CDR2 is FQGNSA. The CDR3 consists of 13 residues. Here the CDR3 reads CASSSGQGASIYF. The CDR3 coding sequence is TGTGCCAGCAGCTCCGGACAGGGGGCTTCCATATATTTT.

The chain couples TRBV6-1 to TRBJ2-7; possible D gene TRBD2, 7 bases. V gave up 2 bases and J gave up 7 bases, with 18 bases separating them. The germline V gene encodes CDR1 MNHNS and CDR2 SASEGT. The CDR3 is 15 residues long. The CDR3 is CASSEYKGGPYEQYF. The CDR3 region has the DNA TGTGCCAGCAGTGAATATAAGGGGGGGCCATATGAGCAGTACTTC.

A few counts support this clone. The chain uses TRBV6-4 and TRBJ2-1, with 11 bases matching TRBD2. This CDR3 contains 20 residues. Germline lookup yields CDR1 MRHNA and CDR2 SNTAGT. J was trimmed by 3 bases and V by 5 bases; bases with no gene match: 18. CDR3 DNA: TGTGCCAGCAGTAGTCCAGGGGGTCTAACGACTAGCGGGAACTACAATGAGCAGTTCTTC. Translation: CASSSPGGLTTSGNYNEQFF.

The chain combines TRBV19 with TRBJ2-3, with TRBD2 matching over 9 bases. Germline values: CDR1 LNHDA, CDR2 SQIVND (reference sequence). The J segment lost 5 bases and the V segment lost 1 base, leaving 4 bases of the junction unmatched. The CDR3 loop spans 15 amino acids. In DNA form, the CDR3 reads TGTGCCAGTAGTATAGCCGCGGGGGGGCAAGATACGCAGTATTTT. Protein product: CASSIAAGGQDTQYF.

V gene TRBV5-5 combines with J gene TRBJ2-1, with 11 bases lining up with TRBD2. Germline values: CDR1 SGHKS, CDR2 YYEKEE (reference sequence). This CDR3 region has 15 residues. The ends lost 2 bases at V and 7 bases at J; junction bases unmatched: 5. In DNA form, the CDR3 reads TGTGCCAGCAGCTTTAGCGGGGGGGCCGAGAATGAGCAGTTCTTC. Translating it yields CASSFSGGAENEQFF.

This chain uses TRBV6-1 with TRBJ1-5, with unresolved D. From germline, CDR1 is MNHNS and CDR2 SASEGT. V lost 2 bases and J 5 bases, leaving 10 bases between the germline ends. The CDR3 spans 14 residues. CDR3 nucleotide sequence: TGTGCCAGCAGTGAAAATTGGCGGCATCAGCCCCAGCATTTT. Amino acid sequence: CASSENWRHQPQHF.

This clone was detected only a few times. This chain connects TRBV7-9 to TRBJ2-3, with D possibly being TRBD2 (6 bases). Germline CDR1 reads SEHNR; CDR2 reads FQNEAQ (reference sequence). This CDR3 is 15 amino acids long. V lost 5 bases and J lost 0, with 12 bases in between. The CDR3 sequence is CASSLTGRSTDTQYF. Here the CDR3 DNA reads TGTGCCAGCAGCCTGACGGGGAGGAGCACAGATACGCAGTATTTT.

The genes are TRBV5-4 and TRBJ2-2, with a possible D match to TRBD2 (6 bases). From germline, CDR1 is SGHNT and CDR2 YYREEE (reference sequence). Trimming shortened V by 4 bases and J by 4 bases, and 20 bases separated the two germline ends. The CDR3 extends over 17 amino acids. The CDR3 DNA reads as TGTGCCAGCAGCCCTGGTGGTTCGGGAGTGAGCACCGGGGAGCTGTTTTTT. It codes for CASSPGGSGVSTGELFF.

The chain employs TRBV19 and TRBJ2-4; 9 bases are shared with TRBD2. The V segment lost 7 bases and the J segment 3 bases; nucleotides outside the gene matches: 10. The CDR3 extends over 16 amino acids. Germline loops: CDR1 LNHDA, CDR2 SQIVND (reference sequence). The CDR3 DNA sequence: TGTGCCAGTATCGCCGCGGGGGGGCTAGGCAAAAACATTCAGTACTTC. Its translation: CASIAAGGLGKNIQYF.